These 13 T cell receptor beta chains share one sample of origin, sequenced in a study of tumor and adjacent non-tumor tissue in lung cancer. A modified ARM-PCR protocol with three rounds of nested PCR amplified TCRbeta. MiXCR, run by TCRdb on the multiplex PCR reads, gives a single entry per CDR3 protein. The table shows 65,000 to 85,000 distinct CDR3 sequences, with 65% to 80% occurring only once. No cell sorting was done before RNA was extracted from the tissue. This non-tumor lung sample came from over 3 cm beyond the tumor edge. The sequencing input was distant non-tumor lung tissue. The receptors were sampled from a man aged 55-75 years with non-small cell lung cancer.

With respect to this clonotype: One end of the junction fails to match germline, which may point to a read error. The chain carries TRBV29-1 and TRBJ1-1, with D possibly matching TRBD1 (5 bases). Germline lookup yields CDR1 SQVTM and CDR2 ANQGSEA. CDR3 length: 11 amino acids. The DNA for the CDR3 is TGTAGCGTTAGGGTAGGGACTGAAGCTCTCTTT. Protein: CSVRVGTEALF.

This clonotype occurred a few times. The chain links TRBV6-6 to TRBJ2-1; tentatively, D is TRBD1 (5 bases). CDR3 size: 15 residues. V lost 10 bases and J lost 0, with 16 bases in between. The germline CDR1 and CDR2 sequences are MNHNY and SVGAGI (reference sequence). CDR3 sequence reads: CAIRPRVYSYNEQFF. CDR3 nucleotide sequence: TGTGCCATCCGCCCCAGGGTTTACTCCTACAATGAGCAGTTCTTC.

To note about this clonotype: At one boundary the junction diverges from the germline segment, which might be a read error. This chain joins TRBV19 and TRBJ1-5; D ambiguous. This CDR3 spans 13 amino acids. CDR1 and CDR2 from the germline V gene are LNHDA and SQIVND (reference sequence). The CDR3 reads CASSIDRRQPQFF. CDR3 in DNA: TGTGCCAGTAGTATAGATAGGCGTCAGCCCCAGTTTTTT.

This clonotype was seen a handful of times. This may be a read error, as it is one base from a much larger clone. The chain carries TRBV14 and TRBJ2-2; D gene uncertain. Trimming cost V 3 bases and J 4 bases, with 12 bases left between them. The V gene's germline CDR1 is SGHDN and CDR2 FVKESK. There are 15 residues in the CDR3. Here the CDR3 reads CASSQGLDLTGELFF. CDR3 sequence (DNA): TGTGCCAGCAGCCAGGGCCTAGATCTCACCGGGGAGCTGTTTTTT.

This clonotype was detected only once. The chain couples TRBV12-3 or TRBV12-4 to TRBJ2-7; TRBD1 aligns across 11 bases. The CDR3 is 14 amino acids. CDR3: CAGSPGTGGLEQYF. Here the CDR3 DNA reads TGTGCAGGTAGTCCCGGGACAGGGGGTCTCGAGCAGTACTTC.

The chain carries TRBV5-4 and TRBJ2-3, with D perhaps TRBD2 (7 bases). Trimming took off 6 bases at V and 6 bases at J, with 20 bases between the two ends. The V gene's germline CDR1 is SGHNT and CDR2 YYREEE (reference sequence). The CDR3 has 15 residues. CDR3 sequence: CASNEGVSGFDTQYF. CDR3 sequence (DNA): TGTGCCAGCAACGAGGGGGTTAGCGGGTTTGATACGCAGTATTTT.

CDR3 protein: CASIRWGDRPDTQYF. Written as DNA, the CDR3 is TGTGCCAGCATCAGGTGGGGAGATCGGCCAGATACGCAGTATTTT. This chain connects TRBV5-5 to TRBJ2-3, with D possibly matching TRBD2 (5 bases). Germline CDR1 SGHKS, CDR2 YYEKEE (reference sequence). Trimming removed 6 bases from V and 4 bases from J, with 18 bases in between. The CDR3 runs 15 residues.

This clonotype was seen a few times. Its ends do not fully match the called genes, so a read error is possible. The chain uses TRBV11-2 and TRBJ2-1; D gene unclear. Germline assignment: CDR1 SGHAT and CDR2 FQNNGV. The CDR3 runs to 13 residues. CDR3: CASSLEAFNEQFF. The CDR3 DNA reads TGTGCCAGCAGCCTAGAGGCTTTCAATGAGCAGTTCTTC.

The rearrangement joins TRBV29-1 to TRBJ2-1, with D possibly being TRBD2 (5 bases). Per the germline V gene, CDR1 is SQVTM and CDR2 is ANQGSEA. The CDR3 totals 14 residues. The CDR3 is CSADYSSSYNEQFF. The DNA for the CDR3 is TGCAGTGCTGACTACAGTAGCTCCTACAATGAGCAGTTCTTC.

As concerns this clonotype: As the CDR3 is not closed by the conserved phenylalanine or tryptophan, this likely results from a read error. This chain links TRBV11-2 with TRBJ1-1, with 8 bases that match TRBD1. The CDR3 spans 18 residues. V lost 0 bases and J lost 4; bases outside the gene matches: 13. From germline, CDR1 is SGHAT and CDR2 FQNNGV. The CDR3: CASSLEGSAQGVFTEAFY. DNA for the CDR3: TGTGCCAGCAGCTTAGAGGGGTCGGCACAGGGGGTCTTCACTGAAGCTTTCTAT.

The chain is built from TRBV29-1 and TRBJ2-1, with 9 bases that match TRBD1. Germline V gene sequence: CDR1 SQVTM, CDR2 ANQGSEA. This CDR3 is 18 amino acids long. J gave up 7 bases and V 8 bases, and 24 bases lay outside the gene matches. CDR3 in amino acids: CSIPGTGQSSGGLNEQFF. The CDR3 DNA sequence: TGCAGCATCCCCGGGACAGGGCAAAGTAGTGGGGGCTTAAATGAGCAGTTCTTC.

As for this clonotype: One end of the junction fails to match germline, which may point to a read error. The J gene is TRBJ2-3, the V gene TRBV11-3, with D possibly TRBD2 on 5 matching bases. CDR1 and CDR2 (germline): SGHNT, YENEEA. CDR3 length equals 16 residues. Here the CDR3 DNA reads TGTGTCAGCAGGTCCGGGCTAGCAGATAATACAGATACGCAGTATTTT. Translating it yields CVSRSGLADNTDTQYF.

To note about this clonotype: A much larger clone differs from this one at a single base, so this may be a read error. The J gene is TRBJ2-7, the V gene TRBV20-1; D might be TRBD1 (6 bases). The CDR3 length is 14 residues. The V and J ends lost 7 bases and 2 bases respectively, with 18 bases between them. The germline V gene has CDR1 DFQATT and CDR2 SNEGSKA (reference sequence). In nucleotides, the CDR3 is TGCAGTGGATTTGTTCGGGACAACCCCTACGAGCAGTACTTC. This translates into CSGFVRDNPYEQYF.